This TCR beta chain was captured by sequencing in a study of control samples from healthy donors and cancer patients. Germline lookup yields CDR1 SGHAT and CDR2 FQNNGV. There are 12 residues in the CDR3. V was shortened by 3 bases and J by 3 bases, with 6 bases between the two germline ends. On this clone: Other DNA variants within this sample encode the same CDR3.

The data were produced by immunoSEQ multiplex PCR, yet TCRdb's version contains in-frame clones alone and is incomplete. Of fewer than 90,000 clones in the sample, 70% to 90% are singletons; the top ten hold 1.5% to 2%. The sequence was obtained from a woman aged 55-75 years with head and neck cancer. This sequence joins TRBV11-2 and TRBJ2-7, with unresolved D. The material sequenced was PBMCs. The CDR3 coding sequence is TGTGCCAGCAGCTTGGGTAGCTACGAGCAGTACTTC. This translates into CASSLGSYEQYF.